A selection of T cell receptor beta chains follows, all from one sample in a study of T-cell memory formation after mild COVID-19. TCRdb processed the 5' RACE reads anew with MiXCR; each CDR3 protein has one entry. The table shows about 400,000 distinct CDR3 sequences, with about 24% occurring only once. Specimen: PBMCs or a T cell subset sorted from them (not recorded which). Receptor source: an adult woman who had mild COVID-19 (a few samples of this study predate the infection). Cell type and time point are not known. Both conserved end residues are part of each CDR3. The D gene is left open where the match is weak. A row's size may be missing; if present it is once, few, many or a size class.

J: TRBJ2-5; size: few; D: NA; V: TRBV20-1; DNA: TGCAGTGTAAGGGCCACAGGACAAGAGACCCAGTACTTC; CDR3: CSVRATGQETQYF
J: TRBJ2-7; size: NA; D: NA; V: TRBV5-1; DNA: TGCGCCAGCAGTGTCCCCAGGGGTGATCTCTACGAGCAGTACTTC; CDR3: CASSVPRGDLYEQYF
J: TRBJ2-7; size: NA; D: TRBD1; V: TRBV20-1; DNA: TGCAGTGCTAGAGATCTCCAGGGGGCGCTTTGGTACGAGCAGTACTTC; CDR3: CSARDLQGALWYEQYF
J: TRBJ2-2; size: many; D: TRBD2; V: TRBV4-1; DNA: TGCGCCAGCAGCCAAGGGCGGCGGGAGGGCCTCACCGGGGAGCTGTTTTTT; CDR3: CASSQGRREGLTGELFF
J: TRBJ2-7; size: few; D: TRBD1; V: TRBV6-2/TRBV6-3; DNA: TGTGCCAGCAGGAACCCGACCGGGACAGGGGGCCACTACGAGCAGTACTTC; CDR3: CASRNPTGTGGHYEQYF
J: TRBJ2-7; size: NA; D: TRBD1; V: TRBV7-2; DNA: TGTGCCAGCAGCTTAAGTACCGGGACAGGAACCTACGAGCAGTACTTC; CDR3: CASSLSTGTGTYEQYF
J: TRBJ2-7; size: few; D: TRBD1; V: TRBV20-1; DNA: TGCAGTGCTACCCGGGACAGGGGGCAGTCAGGCGAGCAGTACTTC; CDR3: CSATRDRGQSGEQYF
J: TRBJ1-2; size: NA; D: TRBD1; V: TRBV7-2; DNA: TGTGCCAGCAGCTACGGACAGGGGTTTGGCTACACCTTC; CDR3: CASSYGQGFGYTF
J: TRBJ1-6; size: NA; D: NA; V: TRBV12-3/TRBV12-4; DNA: TGTGCCAGCAGTTCGTGGAGCTCCTATAATTCACCCCTCCACTTT; CDR3: CASSSWSSYNSPLHF
J: TRBJ1-2; size: once; D: TRBD1; V: TRBV5-1; DNA: TGCGCCAGCACCCCCTTGGGGACAGGGGGGGATGGCTACACCTTC; CDR3: CASTPLGTGGDGYTF
J: TRBJ1-2; size: NA; D: NA; V: TRBV5-6; DNA: TGTGCCAGCAGCCCGCGGCGGGCCTCTAACTATGGCTACACCTTC; CDR3: CASSPRRASNYGYTF
J: TRBJ1-2; size: NA; D: NA; V: TRBV7-3; DNA: TGTGCCAGCAGCTTACGACCCGACAGTAACTATGGCTACACCTTC; CDR3: CASSLRPDSNYGYTF
J: TRBJ2-7; size: NA; D: TRBD2; V: TRBV27; DNA: TGTGCCAGCAGTTTATCTAGCGGGAGCTCCTACGAGCAGTACTTC; CDR3: CASSLSSGSSYEQYF
J: TRBJ2-7; size: many; D: NA; V: TRBV11-2; DNA: TGTGCCAGCAGCGGTAAGGAGGCTCGGTACGAGCAGTACTTC; CDR3: CASSGKEARYEQYF